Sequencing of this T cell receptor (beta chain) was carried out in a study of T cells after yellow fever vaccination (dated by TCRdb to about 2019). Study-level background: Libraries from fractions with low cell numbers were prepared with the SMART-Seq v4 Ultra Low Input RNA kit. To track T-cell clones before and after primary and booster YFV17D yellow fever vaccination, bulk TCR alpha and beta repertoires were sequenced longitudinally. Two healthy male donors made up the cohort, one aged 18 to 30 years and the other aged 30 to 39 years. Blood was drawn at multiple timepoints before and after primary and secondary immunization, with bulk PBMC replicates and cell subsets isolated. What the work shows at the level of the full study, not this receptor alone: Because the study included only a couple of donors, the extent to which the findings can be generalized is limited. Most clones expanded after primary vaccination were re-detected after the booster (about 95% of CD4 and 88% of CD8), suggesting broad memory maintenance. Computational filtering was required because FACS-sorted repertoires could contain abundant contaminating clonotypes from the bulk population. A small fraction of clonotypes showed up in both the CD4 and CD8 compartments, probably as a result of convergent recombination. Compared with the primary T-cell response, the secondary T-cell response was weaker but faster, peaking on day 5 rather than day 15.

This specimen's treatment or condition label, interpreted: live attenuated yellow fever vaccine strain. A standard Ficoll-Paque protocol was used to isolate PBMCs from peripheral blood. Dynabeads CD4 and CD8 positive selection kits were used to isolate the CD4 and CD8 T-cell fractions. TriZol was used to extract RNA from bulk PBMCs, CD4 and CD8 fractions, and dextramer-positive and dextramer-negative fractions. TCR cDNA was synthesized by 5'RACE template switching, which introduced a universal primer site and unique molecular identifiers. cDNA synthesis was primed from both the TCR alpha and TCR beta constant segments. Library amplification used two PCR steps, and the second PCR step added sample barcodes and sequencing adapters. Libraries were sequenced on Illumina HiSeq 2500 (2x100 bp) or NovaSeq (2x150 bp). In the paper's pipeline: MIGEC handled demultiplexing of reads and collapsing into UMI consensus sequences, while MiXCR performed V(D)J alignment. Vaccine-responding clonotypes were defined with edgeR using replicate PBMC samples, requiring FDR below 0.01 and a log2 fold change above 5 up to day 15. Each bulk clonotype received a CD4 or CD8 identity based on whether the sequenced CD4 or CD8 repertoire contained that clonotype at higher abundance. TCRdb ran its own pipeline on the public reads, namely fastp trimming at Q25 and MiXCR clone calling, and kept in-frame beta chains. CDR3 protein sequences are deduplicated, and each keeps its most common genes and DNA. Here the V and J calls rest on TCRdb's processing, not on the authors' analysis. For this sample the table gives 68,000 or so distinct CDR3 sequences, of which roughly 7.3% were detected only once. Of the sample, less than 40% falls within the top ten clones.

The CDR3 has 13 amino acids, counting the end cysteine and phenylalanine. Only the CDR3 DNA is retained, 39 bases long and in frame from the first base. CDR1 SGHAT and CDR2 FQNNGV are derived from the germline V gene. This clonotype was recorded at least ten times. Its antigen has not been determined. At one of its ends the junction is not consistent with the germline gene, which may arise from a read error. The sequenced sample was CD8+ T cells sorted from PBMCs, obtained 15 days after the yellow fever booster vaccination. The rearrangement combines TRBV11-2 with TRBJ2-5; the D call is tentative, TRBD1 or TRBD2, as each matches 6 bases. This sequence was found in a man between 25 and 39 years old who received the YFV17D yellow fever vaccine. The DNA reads TGTGCCAGCAGCTCATCAAGGGGGGAGAGCCAGTACTTC. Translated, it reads CASSSSRGESQYF.